A selection of T cell receptor beta chains follows, all from one sample in a study of cytomegalovirus exposure and HLA in healthy donors. Using immunoSEQ multiplex PCR, the repertoire was profiled, and TCRdb retains in-frame clones only, with some absent. The table has some 170,000 clones, roughly 79% seen once. Specimen: PBMCs. Receptors were obtained from a man in his forties or fifties in good health and CMV-seropositive. Both conserved end residues are part of each CDR3. The order of the fields is D gene, J gene, V gene, clone size, CDR3 protein, CDR3 DNA. D genes are given only for firm matches. Expanded clones get a size class; other rows say once, few or many, or leave the size out.

>TRBD1|TRBJ2-7|TRBV28|-
CASSISQGAYEQYF
TGTGCCAGCAGTATATCGCAGGGGGCTTACGAGCAGTACTTC
>-|TRBJ1-4|TRBV4-1|-
CASSREIVSEKLFF
TGCGCCAGCAGCCGAGAGATAGTGAGTGAAAAACTGTTTTTT
>-|TRBJ2-7|TRBV2|-
CASRRQGTHPGGREQYF
TGTGCCAGCAGGCGCCAGGGGACCCATCCAGGAGGACGGGAGCAGTACTTC
>-|TRBJ2-2|TRBV11-3|-
CASSLVFGKGNTGELFF
TGTGCCAGCAGCTTAGTCTTCGGGAAGGGGAACACCGGGGAGCTGTTTTTT
>TRBD1|TRBJ2-5|TRBV28|once
CASSTRDRLQETQYF
TGTGCCAGCTCAACAAGGGACAGACTACAAGAGACCCAGTACTTC
>-|TRBJ2-7|TRBV11-3|-
CASSLVYLSYEQYF
TGTGCCAGCAGCTTAGTCTATCTCTCCTACGAGCAGTACTTC
>TRBD2|TRBJ2-3|TRBV27|-
CASSWGLAGGGWADTQYF
TGTGCCAGCAGTTGGGGGCTAGCGGGAGGAGGGTGGGCAGATACGCAGTATTTT
>-|TRBJ2-1|TRBV6-5|-
CASSQRQEYNEQFF
TGTGCCAGCAGTCAACGACAGGAGTACAATGAGCAGTTCTTC
>-|TRBJ2-7|TRBV15|-
CATGQNYEQYF
TGTGCCACCGGACAGAACTACGAGCAGTACTTC
>TRBD2|TRBJ2-3|TRBV5-1|once
CASSGYQREGGADTQYF
TGCGCCAGCAGCGGATACCAGCGGGAGGGCGGGGCAGATACGCAGTATTTT
>-|TRBJ2-3|TRBV28|once
CASSGRGLKEGTDTQYF
TGTGCCAGCAGTGGCCGCGGCCTCAAGGAGGGCACAGATACGCAGTATTTT
>TRBD1|TRBJ2-3|TRBV2|few
CASTIGTGSTDTQYF
TGTGCCAGCACCATAGGGACAGGGAGCACAGATACGCAGTATTTT
>-|TRBJ2-7|TRBV19|-
CASSSGLTGIYEQYF
TGTGCCAGTAGTTCGGGTCTAACAGGGATCTACGAGCAGTACTTC
>TRBD2|TRBJ2-7|TRBV4-2|-
CASSQDSSGDASEQYF
TGTGCCAGCAGCCAAGACTCTAGCGGGGATGCTTCCGAGCAGTACTTC
>-|TRBJ1-5|TRBV19|-
CASSNTGSAQPQHF
TGTGCCAGTAGCAACACAGGGTCCGCTCAGCCCCAGCATTTT
>-|TRBJ2-1|TRBV4-1|-
CASSERDLSSYNEQFF
TGCGCCAGCAGCGAAAGGGACTTGAGCTCCTACAATGAGCAGTTCTTC
>-|TRBJ1-5|TRBV19|-
CASSIGGPTQPQHF
TGTGCCAGTAGTATAGGAGGTCCAACGCAGCCCCAGCATTTT
>-|TRBJ2-2|TRBV6-5|-
CASSYLNTGELFF
TGTGCCAGCAGTTACCTGAACACCGGGGAGCTGTTTTTT
>-|TRBJ1-6|TRBV11-2|-
CASSLLGDNSPLHF
TGTGCCAGCAGCTTACTGGGAGATAATTCACCCCTCCACTTT
>-|TRBJ2-1|TRBV7-9|-
CASSLVSWAQFF
TGTGCCAGCAGCTTAGTATCCTGGGCTCAGTTCTTC
>TRBD2|TRBJ2-7|TRBV7-9|-
CASSPGLAAEQYF
TGTGCCAGCAGCCCCGGACTAGCGGCCGAGCAGTACTTC
>-|TRBJ2-5|TRBV2|-
CASSDRRQETQYF
TGTGCCAGCAGTGATCGGCGGCAAGAGACCCAGTACTTC
>TRBD2|TRBJ2-1|TRBV4-2|few
CASSQDQRERLFF
TGTGCCAGCAGCCAAGACCAGCGGGAGAGGTTGTTCTTC
>TRBD2|TRBJ2-1|TRBV14|few
CASSQAVAGGPNEQFF
TGTGCCAGCAGCCAGGCGGTCGCGGGAGGACCCAATGAGCAGTTCTTC
>TRBD1|TRBJ2-1|TRBV19|-
CASSTYTGAMSNEQFF
TGTGCCAGTAGTACTTATACAGGGGCTATGTCTAATGAGCAGTTCTTC
>TRBD1|TRBJ2-7|TRBV28|-
CASRGTGGKTYEQYF
TGTGCCAGCAGGGGGACAGGGGGCAAGACCTACGAGCAGTACTTC
>TRBD2|TRBJ2-1|TRBV6-5|-
CASSLAGPAANEQFF
TGTGCCAGCAGTCTAGCGGGACCGGCAGCGAATGAGCAGTTCTTC
>TRBD2|TRBJ2-7|TRBV18|-
CASSPGSGSYEQYF
TGTGCCAGCTCACCAGGCAGCGGGAGCTACGAGCAGTACTTC
>TRBD1|TRBJ2-4|TRBV5-4|-
CASKYTGGENIQYF
TGTGCCAGCAAGTACACAGGGGGAGAAAACATTCAGTACTTC
>-|TRBJ1-5|TRBV15|-
CATSRDPVEPQHF
TGTGCCACCAGCAGAGATCCGGTGGAGCCCCAGCATTTT
>-|TRBJ1-2|TRBV28|-
CASSPRQYGYTF
TGTGCCAGCAGTCCCCGACAGTATGGCTACACCTTC
>-|TRBJ1-4|TRBV5-1|-
CASSLAGGTEEKLFF
TGCGCCAGCAGCTTGGCCGGGGGGACGGAGGAAAAACTGTTTTTT
>TRBD2|TRBJ2-1|TRBV27|few
CASSFFWTSGGTTFF
TGTGCCAGCAGTTTCTTCTGGACTAGCGGGGGTACAACGTTCTTC
>TRBD1|TRBJ2-7|TRBV7-2|-
CASSRTGTASEQYF
TGTGCCAGCAGCCGCACCGGGACAGCCTCCGAGCAGTACTTC
>-|TRBJ1-5|TRBV27|-
CASSPGGGGQPQHF
TGTGCCAGCAGTCCTGGGGGGGGCGGTCAGCCCCAGCATTTT
>TRBD1|TRBJ2-7|TRBV5-6|-
CASSLKTGGVLAEQYF
TGTGCCAGCAGCTTGAAAACAGGGGGCGTTTTGGCAGAGCAGTACTTC
>-|TRBJ1-5|TRBV5-1|-
CASSLDTGRQPQHF
TGCGCCAGCAGCTTGGACACAGGGCGGCAGCCCCAGCATTTT
>-|TRBJ2-7|TRBV5-1|few
CASVRSPGQFYEQYF
TGCGCCAGCGTTAGGTCCCCGGGACAATTCTACGAGCAGTACTTC
>TRBD2|TRBJ2-1|TRBV7-3|once
CASSWGLAGDNEQFF
TGTGCCAGCAGCTGGGGACTAGCGGGGGACAATGAGCAGTTCTTC
>-|TRBJ1-2|TRBV6-1|-
CASSDPTGNGYTF
TGTGCCAGCAGTGACCCCACAGGGAACGGCTACACCTTC
>TRBD2|TRBJ2-7|TRBV19|-
CASTRLAGGFNEQYF
TGTGCCAGTACCCGACTAGCGGGAGGGTTTAACGAGCAGTACTTC
>TRBD2|TRBJ2-3|TRBV10-1|few
CASSELAGGLTDTQYF
TGCGCCAGCAGTGAACTAGCGGGAGGGCTAACAGATACGCAGTATTTT